A selection of T cell receptor beta chains follows, all from one sample in a study of molecular identifiers for immune sequencing clone quantification. Via MiXCR, TCRdb re-called the PCR reads, giving one row per CDR3 protein. The repertoire has under 350,000 distinct CDR3 sequences, roughly 23% of them found once; the top ten carry 0.74%. Sequences were obtained from naive CD8+ T cells from blood, with Jurkat cell RNA spiked in. The receptor set was obtained from a human donor in good health. Some libraries in this study had Jurkat cell RNA spiked in. The CDR3 runs from the conserved cysteine through the conserved F or W. Fields, in order: J gene, V gene, clone size, D gene, CDR3 DNA, CDR3 protein. D genes are given only for firm matches. Not every row has a clone size; where given, it reads once, few, many or a size class.

j_gene: TRBJ2-2
v_gene: TRBV7-7
abundance: .
d_gene: .
CDR3nt: TGTGCCAGCAGCCCCCAACCGGGAGTTATCGGCGCGGCCGGGGAGCTGTTTTTT
CDR3aa: CASSPQPGVIGAAGELFF

j_gene: TRBJ2-1
v_gene: TRBV7-9
abundance: .
d_gene: TRBD2
CDR3nt: TGTGCCAGCAGCTTAGTTCCGACTAGCGGGGGCAATGAGCAGTTCTTC
CDR3aa: CASSLVPTSGGNEQFF

j_gene: TRBJ2-7
v_gene: TRBV28
abundance: few
d_gene: .
CDR3nt: TGTGCCAGCAGTTTACCCGAGGTTAGGTCTCCCTACGAGCAGTACTTC
CDR3aa: CASSLPEVRSPYEQYF

j_gene: TRBJ1-4
v_gene: TRBV7-9
abundance: many
d_gene: .
CDR3nt: TGTGCCAGCAGCTTTGAGGGGGAAAAACTGTTTTTT
CDR3aa: CASSFEGEKLFF

j_gene: TRBJ1-2
v_gene: TRBV27
abundance: many
d_gene: .
CDR3nt: TGTGCCAGCAGCCACAGGATTCTGGGGGCTAACTATGGCTACACCTTC
CDR3aa: CASSHRILGANYGYTF

j_gene: TRBJ1-4
v_gene: TRBV7-9
abundance: .
d_gene: TRBD1
CDR3nt: TGTGCCAGCAGCTTTACAGGGGCTAATGAAAAACTGTTTTTT
CDR3aa: CASSFTGANEKLFF

j_gene: TRBJ2-7
v_gene: TRBV28
abundance: .
d_gene: .
CDR3nt: TGTGCCAGCAGCCCTCCTGAGGGGTACGCGCCGTACTTC
CDR3aa: CASSPPEGYAPYF

j_gene: TRBJ2-3
v_gene: TRBV5-6
abundance: .
d_gene: TRBD2
CDR3nt: TGTGCCAGCAGCTTGGGGACTAGTAGCCGCACAGATACGCAGTATTTT
CDR3aa: CASSLGTSSRTDTQYF

j_gene: TRBJ2-2
v_gene: TRBV20-1
abundance: .
d_gene: .
CDR3nt: TGCAGTGCTAGAGATTTCACTCACACCGGGGAGCTGTTTTTT
CDR3aa: CSARDFTHTGELFF

j_gene: TRBJ2-1
v_gene: TRBV18
abundance: few
d_gene: .
CDR3nt: TGTGCCAGCTCATCTCAGGGGCTGTACAATGAGCAGTTCTTC
CDR3aa: CASSSQGLYNEQFF